Below are 10 T cell receptor beta chains sequenced from a single sample in a study of T cells after yellow fever vaccination. TCRdb passed the 5' RACE reads through MiXCR, listing each CDR3 protein once. The table has hundreds of thousands of distinct CDR3 sequences, approximately 13% seen once; the top ten hold approximately 3.3%. This specimen consisted of CD4+ T cells sorted from PBMCs, obtained 15 days after the yellow fever booster vaccination. The receptors stem from a man aged 18-30 years who received the YFV17D yellow fever vaccine.

The chain has TRBV5-1 and TRBJ2-2, with a possible D match to TRBD2 (6 bases). The germline V gene encodes CDR1 SGHRS and CDR2 YFSETQ. Trimming left V 4 bases short and J 5 bases short, with 12 bases between. CDR3 size: 14 residues. In DNA form, the CDR3 reads TGCGCCAGCAGCACTGGCGGGGAAACCGGGGAGCTGTTTTTT. The encoded protein is CASSTGGETGELFF.

This clonotype has ten or more counts. This rearrangement joins TRBV5-1 to TRBJ1-2; D remains ambiguous. Germline values: CDR1 SGHRS, CDR2 YFSETQ. The germline V and J ends were trimmed by 0 bases and 7 bases, with 13 bases remaining between them. CDR3 size: 14 residues. This CDR3 is CASSLDTEGGGYTF. CDR3 sequence (DNA): TGCGCCAGCAGCTTGGACACCGAAGGAGGTGGCTACACCTTC.

There are a few counts of this clonotype. This chain connects TRBV11-2 to TRBJ2-5; TRBD1 is a possible D gene (5 bases). Germline assignment: CDR1 SGHAT and CDR2 FQNNGV. The CDR3 loop spans 16 amino acids. V shed 2 bases and J shed 5 bases, with 18 bases lying between them. The CDR3 DNA is TGTGCCAGCAGCTTAAGTGGGGCCGCGGTCCTGGAGACCCAGTACTTC. Protein sequence: CASSLSGAAVLETQYF.

This clonotype was seen repeatedly, ten times or more. The genes are TRBV20-1 and TRBJ1-2; a possible D gene is TRBD1 (6 bases). This CDR3 contains 14 residues. Germline V gene data show CDR1 as DFQATT and CDR2 as SNEGSKA (reference sequence). The V gene lost 0 bases and the J gene lost 7 bases, with 15 bases spanning the gap. This chain's CDR3 is CSARDRGGTVGYTF. CDR3 nucleotides: TGCAGTGCTAGAGATAGGGGGGGGACCGTTGGCTACACCTTC.

This clonotype was seen repeatedly, ten times or more. The V and J genes are TRBV6-6 and TRBJ1-5, with TRBD1 matching 7 bases. Looked up from germline, CDR1 is MNHNY and CDR2 is SVGAGI (reference sequence). The CDR3 contains 14 residues. Trimming cost V 6 bases and J 3 bases; bases outside gene matches: 5. The CDR3: CASRSGTDNQPQHF. CDR3 DNA: TGTGCCAGCAGGTCCGGGACAGACAATCAGCCCCAGCATTTT.

This clonotype was found a few times. J is TRBJ2-1 and V is TRBV20-1; 8 nucleotides line up with TRBD2. Trimming removed 0 bases from V and 4 bases from J; junction bases left unmatched: 8. Germline assignment: CDR1 DFQATT and CDR2 SNEGSKA (reference sequence). CDR3 length: 16 residues. The CDR3 loop is CSARDQRGGPYNEQFF. The CDR3 DNA sequence: TGCAGTGCTAGAGATCAGCGCGGGGGGCCGTACAATGAGCAGTTCTTC.

The chain uses TRBV28 and TRBJ1-5; 7 bases agree with TRBD1. The J segment lost 1 base and the V segment lost 8 bases, leaving 2 bases of the junction unmatched. The CDR3 has 13 amino acids. Germline CDR1 and CDR2: MDHEN and SYDVKM. The CDR3 DNA reads as TGTGCCAGCTGGGGACAGAGCAATCAGCCCCAGCATTTT. Translating it yields CASWGQSNQPQHF. Looking up the rest from reference TRBV28 and TRBJ1-5 gives the full variable domain: DVKVTQSSRYLVKRTGEKVFLECVQDMDHENMFWYRQDPGLGLRLIYFSYDVKMKEKGDIPEGYSVSREKKERFSLILESASTNQTSMYLCASWGQSNQPQHFGDGTRLSIL.

V is TRBV5-1 and J is TRBJ2-7; 10 bases agree with TRBD1. The length of the CDR3 is 14 residues. Germline values: CDR1 SGHRS, CDR2 YFSETQ. The V gene end was trimmed by 5 bases and the J gene end by 5 bases; junction bases not matched to a gene: 7. CDR3 protein: CASRWTGGYDEQYF. The CDR3 DNA follows: TGCGCCAGCAGATGGACAGGGGGTTACGACGAGCAGTACTTC.

The V gene is TRBV20-1, the J gene TRBJ2-3, with 11 bases matching TRBD2. The CDR3 totals 15 residues. From germline, CDR1 is DFQATT and CDR2 SNEGSKA (reference sequence). V gave up 5 bases and J gave up 3 bases; unmatched junction bases: 7. For the CDR3, the DNA is TGCAGTGCTCCAAGACTAGCGGGGATAACAGATACGCAGTATTTT. Translating gives CSAPRLAGITDTQYF.

This clonotype was observed a handful of times. This chain connects TRBV11-2 to TRBJ2-7, with unresolved D. Deletions cut 1 base from V and 4 bases from J, with 8 bases between. This CDR3 comprises 13 residues. Per germline, CDR1 SGHAT and CDR2 FQNNGV. CDR3 protein: CASSLAAEYEQYF. The CDR3 DNA follows: TGTGCCAGCAGCTTAGCTGCGGAATACGAGCAGTACTTC.